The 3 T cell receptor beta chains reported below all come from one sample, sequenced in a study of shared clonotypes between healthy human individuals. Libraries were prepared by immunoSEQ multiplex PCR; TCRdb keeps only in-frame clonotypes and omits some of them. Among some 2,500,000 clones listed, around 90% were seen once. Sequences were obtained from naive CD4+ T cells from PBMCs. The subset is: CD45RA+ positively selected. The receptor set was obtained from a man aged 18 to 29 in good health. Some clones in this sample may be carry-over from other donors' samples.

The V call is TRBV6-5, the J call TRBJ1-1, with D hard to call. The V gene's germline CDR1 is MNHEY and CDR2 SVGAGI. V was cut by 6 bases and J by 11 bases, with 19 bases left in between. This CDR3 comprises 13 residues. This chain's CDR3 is CASSESPRQLAFF. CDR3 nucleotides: TGTGCCAGCAGCGAATCCCCCCGACAATTGGCTTTCTTT.

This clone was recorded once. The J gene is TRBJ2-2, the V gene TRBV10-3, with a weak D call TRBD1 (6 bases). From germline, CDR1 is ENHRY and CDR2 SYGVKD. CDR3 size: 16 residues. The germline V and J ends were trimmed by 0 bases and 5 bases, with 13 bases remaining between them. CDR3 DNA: TGTGCCATCAGTGAGTCGAGGGGGAGAGGGACCGGGGAGCTGTTTTTT. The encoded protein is CAISESRGRGTGELFF.

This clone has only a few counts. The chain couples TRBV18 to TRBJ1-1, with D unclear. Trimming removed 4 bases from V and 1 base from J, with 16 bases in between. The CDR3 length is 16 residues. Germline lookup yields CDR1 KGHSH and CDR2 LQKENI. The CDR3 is CASSLLQDPGNTEAFF. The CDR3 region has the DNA TGTGCCAGCTCACTCCTTCAGGATCCGGGGAACACTGAAGCTTTCTTT.